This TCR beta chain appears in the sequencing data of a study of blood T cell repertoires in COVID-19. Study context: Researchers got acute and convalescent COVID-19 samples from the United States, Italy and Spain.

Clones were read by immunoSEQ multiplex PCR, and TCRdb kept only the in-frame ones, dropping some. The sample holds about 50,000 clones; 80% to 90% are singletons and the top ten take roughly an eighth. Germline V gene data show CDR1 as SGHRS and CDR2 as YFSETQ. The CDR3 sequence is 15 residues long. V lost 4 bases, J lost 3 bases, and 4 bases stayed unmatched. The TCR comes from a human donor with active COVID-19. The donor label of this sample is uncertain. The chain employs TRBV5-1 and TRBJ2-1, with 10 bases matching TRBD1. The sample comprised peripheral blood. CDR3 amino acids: CASSVDRGLYNEQFF. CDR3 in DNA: TGCGCCAGCAGCGTCGACAGGGGGCTCTACAATGAGCAGTTCTTC.